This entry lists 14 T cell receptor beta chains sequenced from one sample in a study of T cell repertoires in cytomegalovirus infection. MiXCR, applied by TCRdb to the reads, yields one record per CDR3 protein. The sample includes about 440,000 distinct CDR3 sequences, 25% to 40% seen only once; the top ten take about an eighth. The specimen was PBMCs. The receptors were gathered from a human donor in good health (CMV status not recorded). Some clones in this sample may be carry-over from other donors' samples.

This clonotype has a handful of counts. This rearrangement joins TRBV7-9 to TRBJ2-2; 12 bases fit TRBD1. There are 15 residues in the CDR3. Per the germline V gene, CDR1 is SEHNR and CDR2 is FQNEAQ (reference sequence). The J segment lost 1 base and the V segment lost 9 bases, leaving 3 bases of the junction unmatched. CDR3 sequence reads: CASRDRGQNTGELFF. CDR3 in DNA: TGTGCCAGTCGGGACAGGGGGCAGAACACCGGGGAGCTGTTTTTT.

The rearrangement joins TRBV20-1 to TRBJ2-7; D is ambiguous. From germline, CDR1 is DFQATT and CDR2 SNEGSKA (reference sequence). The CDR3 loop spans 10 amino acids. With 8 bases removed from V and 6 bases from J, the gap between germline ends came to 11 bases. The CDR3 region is CSLGFSEQYF. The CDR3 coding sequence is TGCAGTCTCGGGTTCTCCGAGCAGTACTTC.

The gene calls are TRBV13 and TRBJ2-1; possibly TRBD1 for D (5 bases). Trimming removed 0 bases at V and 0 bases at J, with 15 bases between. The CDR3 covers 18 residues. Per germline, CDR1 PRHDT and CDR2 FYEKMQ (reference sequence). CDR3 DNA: TGTGCCAGCAGCTTAGGCGTAGTGAACAGGTTCTCCTACAATGAGCAGTTCTTC. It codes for CASSLGVVNRFSYNEQFF.

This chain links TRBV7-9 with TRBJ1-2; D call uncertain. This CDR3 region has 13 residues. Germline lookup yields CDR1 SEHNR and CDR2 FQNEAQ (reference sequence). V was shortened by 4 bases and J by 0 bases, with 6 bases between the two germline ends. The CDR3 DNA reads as TGTGCCAGCAGCTCGCATACTAACTATGGCTACACCTTC. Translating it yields CASSSHTNYGYTF.

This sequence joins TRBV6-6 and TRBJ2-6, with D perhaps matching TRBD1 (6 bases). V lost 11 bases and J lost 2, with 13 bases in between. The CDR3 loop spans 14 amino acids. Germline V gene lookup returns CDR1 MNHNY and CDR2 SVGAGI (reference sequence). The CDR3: CAGYNRAGANVLTF. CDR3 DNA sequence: TGTGCCGGATACAACAGGGCTGGGGCCAACGTCCTGACTTTC.

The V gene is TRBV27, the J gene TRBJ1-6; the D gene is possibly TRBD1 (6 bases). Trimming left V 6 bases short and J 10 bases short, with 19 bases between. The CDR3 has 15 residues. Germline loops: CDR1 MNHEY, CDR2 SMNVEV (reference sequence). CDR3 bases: TGTGCCAGCAGGGGGCCGGGGGGCTTAAGGTCACCCCTCCACTTT. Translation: CASRGPGGLRSPLHF.

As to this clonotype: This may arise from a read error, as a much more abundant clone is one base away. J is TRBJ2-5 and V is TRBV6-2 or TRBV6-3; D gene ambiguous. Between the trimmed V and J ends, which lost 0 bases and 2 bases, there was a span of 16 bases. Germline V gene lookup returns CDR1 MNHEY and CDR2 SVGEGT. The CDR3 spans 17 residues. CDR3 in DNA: TGTGCCAGCAGTTACTCGAAGGCCGCAACCCCTCAAGAGACCCAGTACTTC. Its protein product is CASSYSKAATPQETQYF.

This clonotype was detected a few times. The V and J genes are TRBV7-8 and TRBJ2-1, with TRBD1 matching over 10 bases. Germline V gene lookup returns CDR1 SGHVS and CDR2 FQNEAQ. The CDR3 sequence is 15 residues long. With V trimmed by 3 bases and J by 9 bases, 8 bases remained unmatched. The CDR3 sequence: CASSFDMTGGPEQFF. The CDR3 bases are TGTGCCAGCAGCTTTGATATGACAGGGGGCCCTGAGCAGTTCTTC. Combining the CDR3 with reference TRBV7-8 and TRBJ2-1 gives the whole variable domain GAGVSQSPRYKVAKRGQDVALRCDPISGHVSLFWYQQALGQGPEFLTYFQNEAQLDKSGLPSDRFFAERPEGSVSTLKIQRTQQEDSAVYLCASSFDMTGGPEQFFGPGTRLTVL.

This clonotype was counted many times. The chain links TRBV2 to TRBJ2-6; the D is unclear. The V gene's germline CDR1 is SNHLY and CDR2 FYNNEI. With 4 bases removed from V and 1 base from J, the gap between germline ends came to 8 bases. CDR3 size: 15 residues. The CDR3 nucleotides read TGTGCCAGCAGTGCCGACGAGTCTGGGGCCAACGTCCTGACTTTC. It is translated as CASSADESGANVLTF.

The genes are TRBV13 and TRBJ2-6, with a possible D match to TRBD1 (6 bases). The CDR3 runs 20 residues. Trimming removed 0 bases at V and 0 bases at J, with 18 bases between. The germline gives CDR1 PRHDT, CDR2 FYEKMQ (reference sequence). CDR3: CASSLGGGRGTYSGANVLTF. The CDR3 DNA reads TGTGCCAGCAGCTTAGGAGGTGGAAGGGGGACCTACTCTGGGGCCAACGTCCTGACTTTC.

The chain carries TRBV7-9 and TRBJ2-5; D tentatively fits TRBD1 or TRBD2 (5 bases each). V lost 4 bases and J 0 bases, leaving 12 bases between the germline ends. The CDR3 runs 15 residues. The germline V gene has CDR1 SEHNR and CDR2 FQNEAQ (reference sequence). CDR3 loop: CASSYLGTYQETQYF. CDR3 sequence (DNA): TGTGCCAGCAGCTACCTCGGGACGTACCAAGAGACCCAGTACTTC.

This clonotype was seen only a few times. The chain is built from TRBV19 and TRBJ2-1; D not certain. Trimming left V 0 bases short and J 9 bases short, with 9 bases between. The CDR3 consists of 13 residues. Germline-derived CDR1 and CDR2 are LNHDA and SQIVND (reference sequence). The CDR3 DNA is TGTGCCAGTAGTATAGATCGATTTGGTGAGCAGTTCTTC. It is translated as CASSIDRFGEQFF.

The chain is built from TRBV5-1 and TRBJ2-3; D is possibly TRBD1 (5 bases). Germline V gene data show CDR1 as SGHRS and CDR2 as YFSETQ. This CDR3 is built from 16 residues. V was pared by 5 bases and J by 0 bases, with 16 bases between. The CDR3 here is CASRGRWTTSTDTQYF. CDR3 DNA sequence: TGCGCCAGCAGGGGCAGGTGGACAACTAGCACAGATACGCAGTATTTT. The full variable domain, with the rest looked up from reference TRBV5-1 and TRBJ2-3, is KAGVTQTPRYLIKTRGQQVTLSCSPISGHRSVSWYQQTPGQGLQFLFEYFSETQRNKGNFPGRFSGRQFSNSRSEMNVSTLELGDSALYLCASRGRWTTSTDTQYFGPGTRLTVL.

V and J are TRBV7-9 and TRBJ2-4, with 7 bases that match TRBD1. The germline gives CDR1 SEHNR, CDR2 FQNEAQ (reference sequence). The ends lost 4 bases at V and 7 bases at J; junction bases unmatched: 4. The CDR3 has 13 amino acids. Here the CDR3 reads CASSSDRDNIQYF. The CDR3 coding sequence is TGTGCCAGCAGCTCAGACAGGGACAACATTCAGTACTTC. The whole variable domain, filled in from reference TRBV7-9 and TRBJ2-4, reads DTGVSQNPRHKITKRGQNVTFRCDPISEHNRLYWYRQTLGQGPEFLTYFQNEAQLEKSRLLSDRFSAERPKGSFSTLEIQRTEQGDSAMYLCASSSDRDNIQYFGAGTRLSVL.